These 21 T cell receptor beta chains were all obtained from the same sample, sequenced in a study of blood T cell repertoires in COVID-19. Sequenced by immunoSEQ multiplex PCR; TCRdb stores in-frame clones only, minus some. The sample shows 35,000 to 50,000 clones, over 65% of them seen only once. The sample consisted of peripheral blood. The receptors were sampled from a man between 45 and 60 years old with active or convalescent COVID-19.

This clone was found once. The chain has TRBV5-1 and TRBJ1-4; 7 bases match TRBD1. The length of the CDR3 is 17 residues. Germline V gene lookup returns CDR1 SGHRS and CDR2 YFSETQ. V lost 0 bases to trimming and J lost 3 bases; unmatched junction nucleotides: 8. CDR3 sequence: CASSLAGAGGPNEKLFF. CDR3 nucleotides: TGCGCCAGCAGCTTGGCCGGGGCAGGGGGGCCTAATGAAAAACTGTTTTTT.

V usage is TRBV7-8 and J usage is TRBJ1-2, with D perhaps matching TRBD1 (5 bases). Germline assignment: CDR1 SGHVS and CDR2 FQNEAQ. CDR3 length equals 15 residues. Deletions cut 2 bases from V and 7 bases from J, with 17 bases between. CDR3 residues: CASSLPRRGFAGYTF. For the CDR3, the DNA is TGTGCCAGCAGCTTACCCCGCCGGGGGTTCGCTGGCTACACCTTC.

The rearrangement uses TRBV7-8 and TRBJ2-2, with 11 nucleotides matching TRBD1. The CDR3 is 18 residues long. The germline V gene encodes CDR1 SGHVS and CDR2 FQNEAQ. V lost 5 bases and J lost 3; bases outside the gene matches: 11. This chain's CDR3 is CASSKRTGGTLHTGELFF. DNA for the CDR3: TGTGCCAGCAGCAAGAGGACAGGGGGCACTTTACACACCGGGGAGCTGTTTTTT.

V and J are TRBV19 and TRBJ1-5, with 9 nucleotides matching TRBD1. Germline V lookup: CDR1 LNHDA, CDR2 SQIVND (reference sequence). The J segment lost 3 bases and the V segment lost 4 bases, leaving 7 bases of the junction unmatched. The CDR3 spans 16 residues. The CDR3 nucleotides are TGTGCCAGTAGTACCCCGGACAGGGGAAACAATCAGCCCCAGCATTTT. Its translation is CASSTPDRGNNQPQHF. Complete variable domain (other parts from reference TRBV19 and TRBJ1-5): DGGITQSPKYLFRKEGQNVTLSCEQNLNHDAMYWYRQDPGQGLRLIYYSQIVNDFQKGDIAEGYSVSREKKESFPLTVTSAQKNPTAFYLCASSTPDRGNNQPQHFGDGTRLSIL.

The chain couples TRBV10-3 to TRBJ2-5; 7 nucleotides line up with TRBD1. Germline V gene sequence: CDR1 ENHRY, CDR2 SYGVKD. The trim removed 8 bases at V and 0 bases at J, leaving 3 bases unmatched. The CDR3 length is 13 residues. CDR3 in DNA: TGTGCCATCGGGGGACAGAACCAAGAGACCCAGTACTTC. It specifies CAIGGQNQETQYF.

This clone was detected once. The chain combines TRBV29-1 with TRBJ1-5; TRBD1 matches 7 bases. J was trimmed by 5 bases and V by 6 bases; bases with no gene match: 10. The CDR3 is made up of 14 amino acids. CDR1 is SQVTM, CDR2 ANQGSEA, per germline. This CDR3 reads CSVATTGRDQPQHF. Written as DNA, the CDR3 is TGCAGCGTCGCTACGACAGGGCGGGATCAGCCCCAGCATTTT. The full variable domain, rest sourced from reference TRBV29-1 and TRBJ1-5, is SAVISQKPSRDICQRGTSLTIQCQVDSQVTMMFWYRQQPGQSLTLIATANQGSEATYESGFVIDKFPISRPNLTFSTLTVSNMSPEDSSIYLCSVATTGRDQPQHFGDGTRLSIL.

The V call is TRBV7-6, the J call TRBJ2-1; 10 nucleotides agree with TRBD2. CDR3 length: 15 residues. Trimming took 5 bases from V and 4 from J; bases not matched to a gene: 5. Germline-derived CDR1 and CDR2 are SGHVS and FNYEAQ. The CDR3 sequence: CASSPASGGYNEQFF. The DNA for the CDR3 is TGTGCCAGCAGCCCCGCTAGCGGGGGATACAATGAGCAGTTCTTC.

The genes are TRBV9 and TRBJ1-1; tentatively, D is TRBD1 (6 bases). Germline loops: CDR1 SGDLS, CDR2 YYNGEE. The V and J ends lost 4 bases and 4 bases respectively, with 17 bases between them. This CDR3 spans 15 amino acids. The CDR3 bases are TGTGCCAGCAGCCCTTCCGCGGGGGGGCGCACTGAAGCTTTCTTT. Its protein is CASSPSAGGRTEAFF.

The rearrangement joins TRBV5-1 to TRBJ2-5; 11 positions agree with TRBD1. J gave up 4 bases and V 4 bases, and 15 bases lay outside the gene matches. The length of the CDR3 is 18 residues. Germline CDR1 reads SGHRS; CDR2 reads YFSETQ. The CDR3 bases are TGCGCCAGCAGCCCTATTTTCCCGGGACAGGGGGTAGGAGAGACCCAGTACTTC. Amino acids: CASSPIFPGQGVGETQYF.

CDR3: CASSIDGLGPQHF. The CDR3 DNA sequence: TGTGCCAGTAGTATAGACGGACTTGGGCCCCAGCATTTT. The rearrangement uses TRBV19 and TRBJ1-5; the D is unclear. Germline loops: CDR1 LNHDA, CDR2 SQIVND (reference sequence). This CDR3 region has 13 residues. With 0 bases removed from V and 9 bases from J, the gap between germline ends came to 9 bases.

The table lists this clone with a count of one. V usage is TRBV11-3 and J usage is TRBJ2-7, with a possible D match to TRBD1 (6 bases). Germline CDR1 is SGHNT and CDR2 is YENEEA. V was trimmed by 1 base and J by 3 bases, leaving 7 bases between them. The CDR3 loop spans 13 amino acids. The CDR3 reads CASSLARGYEQYF. The CDR3 bases are TGTGCCAGCAGCTTAGCCAGGGGCTACGAGCAGTACTTC.

Only one count was recorded for this clone. The V call is TRBV18, the J call TRBJ2-1; D is unclear. The germline V gene has CDR1 KGHSH and CDR2 LQKENI. The length of the CDR3 is 15 residues. The V end was cut by 6 bases, the J end by 0 bases, with 12 bases between. This CDR3 reads CASSPSQSSYNEQFF. The CDR3 DNA reads TGTGCCAGCTCCCCCTCACAGAGCTCCTACAATGAGCAGTTCTTC. The variable domain in full, with the rest retrieved from reference TRBV18 and TRBJ2-1, is NAGVMQNPRHLVRRRGQEARLRCSPMKGHSHVYWYRQLPEEGLKFMVYLQKENIIDESGMPKERFSAEFPKEGPSILRIQQVVRGDSAAYFCASSPSQSSYNEQFFGPGTRLTVL.

The chain recombines TRBV18 with TRBJ2-5; D is unclear. Germline V lookup: CDR1 KGHSH, CDR2 LQKENI. The CDR3 covers 14 residues. Deletions cut 0 bases from V and 5 bases from J, with 10 bases between. The CDR3 here is CASSPPVFGETQYF. CDR3 bases: TGTGCCAGCTCACCACCAGTTTTCGGGGAGACCCAGTACTTC.

The chain recombines TRBV6-1 with TRBJ1-2, with 7 bases that match TRBD1. V was clipped by 1 base and J by 4 bases; unmatched bases: 3. The CDR3 extends over 14 amino acids. In germline, CDR1 is MNHNS, CDR2 SASEGT. This chain's CDR3 is CASSEETGVYGYTF. The CDR3 DNA reads TGTGCCAGCAGTGAAGAAACAGGGGTCTATGGCTACACCTTC.

J is TRBJ2-1 and V is TRBV4-2; D is ambiguous. The CDR3 is 14 residues long. Per the germline V gene, CDR1 is LGHNA and CDR2 is YNFKEQ. V lost 0 bases and J 7 bases, leaving 10 bases between the germline ends. The CDR3: CASSQDGSLNEQFF. CDR3 in DNA: TGTGCCAGCAGCCAAGATGGCAGTTTAAATGAGCAGTTCTTC.

The chain carries TRBV2 and TRBJ1-6; D is perhaps TRBD1 (5 bases). The V gene lost 6 bases and the J gene lost 8 bases, with 14 bases spanning the gap. The CDR3 consists of 14 residues. Germline V CDR1 and CDR2: SNHLY, FYNNEI. The DNA of the CDR3 is TGTGCCAGCAGACCGGCGGGGGTCTATTCACCCCTCCACTTT. The encoded protein is CASRPAGVYSPLHF. The variable domain in full, with the rest retrieved from reference TRBV2 and TRBJ1-6, is EPEVTQTPSHQVTQMGQEVILRCVPISNHLYFYWYRQILGQKVEFLVSFYNNEISEKSEIFDDQFSVERPDGSNFTLKIRSTKLEDSAMYFCASRPAGVYSPLHFGNGTRLTVT.

The rearrangement uses TRBV27 and TRBJ1-2; D may be TRBD1 (6 bases). Germline assignment: CDR1 MNHEY and CDR2 SMNVEV (reference sequence). CDR3 size: 16 residues. V shed 5 bases and J shed 4 bases, with 20 bases lying between them. The CDR3 is CASSPIQGLRSYGYTF. CDR3 DNA: TGTGCCAGCAGTCCCATACAGGGTTTGAGAAGCTATGGCTACACCTTC.

This clone was recorded only once. J is TRBJ2-1 and V is TRBV29-1, with D maybe TRBD1 (5 bases). Germline lookup yields CDR1 SQVTM and CDR2 ANQGSEA. The CDR3 is made up of 8 amino acids. Trimming cost V 8 bases and J 10 bases, with 6 bases left between them. The CDR3 DNA reads TGCAGCCCAGGGGAGCAGTTCTTC. Translation: CSPGEQFF.

This sequence joins TRBV5-1 and TRBJ1-4, with 7 positions matching TRBD1. Germline CDR1 reads SGHRS; CDR2 reads YFSETQ. The V and J ends lost 2 bases and 7 bases, in that order; junction bases with no gene match: 8. The CDR3 covers 15 residues. The CDR3 loop reads CASSFKGAASEKLFF. The DNA of the CDR3 is TGCGCCAGCAGCTTCAAGGGGGCAGCGAGTGAAAAACTGTTTTTT.

The chain has TRBV2 and TRBJ2-7, with D unclear. The V gene's germline CDR1 is SNHLY and CDR2 FYNNEI. This CDR3 region has 11 residues. V gave up 4 bases and J gave up 3 bases, with 4 bases separating them. The DNA for the CDR3 is TGTGCCAGCAGTGTCGGCTACGAGCAGTACTTC. It specifies CASSVGYEQYF.

This clone has just one count. The rearrangement links TRBV5-1 to TRBJ2-1; D is unclear. This CDR3 spans 14 amino acids. Germline-derived CDR1 and CDR2 are SGHRS and YFSETQ. The germline V and J ends were trimmed by 0 bases and 8 bases, with 12 bases remaining between them. The CDR3 reads CASSLDDFADEQFF. Written as DNA, the CDR3 is TGCGCCAGCAGCTTGGACGACTTTGCGGATGAGCAGTTCTTC.